This TCR beta chain was retrieved from a study of early T cells in non-severe SARS-CoV-2 infection listed by TCRdb under 2021. Background on the whole study: TCR sequencing used bulk RNA from unsorted whole blood, so alpha and beta chains could not be paired.

The library was obtained by 5' RACE. This sample was sequenced with a NextSeq 500. The TCR library protocol attached unique molecular identifiers to individual cDNA molecules to correct for sequencing error and PCR bias. Sequencing covered both TCR alpha and beta chains, and within each sample the abundances of alpha and beta sequences were tightly co-correlated. As for how the authors treated the data: V gene, J gene and CDR3 annotation of TCR sequences was performed with Decombinator V4. TCRs were defined as expanded if a significant change between any two time points was detected under a Poisson model with p below 0.0001. Abundances of TCRs were expressed as counts per million after normalisation to the total number of TCRs sequenced in each sample. TRAV1-2 paired with TRAJ12, TRAJ20 or TRAJ33 defined MAIT TCRs, while TRAV10 paired with TRAJ18 defined iNKT TCRs. A search of VDJdb, accessed on 1 November 2021, was run for TCRs annotated to CMV, EBV and SARS-CoV-2, with TCRs annotated for multiple antigens excluded. The raw public reads went through TCRdb reprocessing: fastp at Q25, MiXCR clone calling, in-frame beta chains kept. Each entry merges the rows of one CDR3 protein and shows their most common DNA and genes. Clone size and V and J calls follow TCRdb, not the original study. This sample is represented by under 55,000 distinct CDR3 sequences; 9.5% to 13% of them were singletons. The top ten clonotypes cover roughly a fifth of the sample.

A case-control design nested within a healthcare worker cohort in London, UK, was used, with weekly nasopharyngeal swab PCR tests and blood sampling performed. Between 23 and 31 March 2020, the week of the UK lockdown, healthcare workers were enrolled and then followed up weekly for as long as 16 weeks. As regards this clonotype: Its antigen remains undetermined. Per-base qualities were not stored, and no clone one base away is much larger.

Trimming removed 6 bases from V and 3 bases from J; the gene matches leave 7 bases unexplained. Spanning cysteine to phenylalanine, the CDR3 consists of 14 amino acids. Of all the DNA, just the CDR3 is kept, 42 bases in frame from base 1. Results the study describes overall, beyond this receptor: Matching against VDJdb was skewed toward anti-spike CD8 responses, likely underestimated virus-specific expansions, and missed private and CD4 specificities.

The receptor comes from an adult who was a healthcare worker with PCR-confirmed SARS-CoV-2 infection or an uninfected control (not recorded which). Recombination joined TRBV12-3 or TRBV12-4 with TRBJ2-7; the junction holds 8 bases that match TRBD1. Sample: whole blood. The nucleotides read TGTGCCAGCAGCCTACAGGGGGTACGCTACGAGCAGTACTTC. Translated, it gives CASSLQGVRYEQYF.